This record covers a single T cell receptor (beta chain). This sample stems from a study of blood T cell repertoires in COVID-19. Overall study: Material from acute and convalescent COVID-19 was sourced from the United States, Italy and Spain. PBMCs, B-cell-depleted T cells, or T cells were the source of the cDNA or gDNA that made up the material.

Original methodology: Amplification with reference gene primers provided the estimates of nucleated cell counts. TCRdb keeps only in-frame clones here, not all; method: immunoSEQ multiplex PCR. V, J and clone size were drawn from that table, and D and trimming were deduced from the DNA. The sample has 20,000 to 25,000 clones, about 82% seen once. Source material: peripheral blood. The clonotype originates from a human donor with active COVID-19. The donor label of this sample is uncertain.

The DNA of the CDR3 is TGTGCCAGCAGACAGGGCCCTGTGTATACGCAGTATTTT. Translation: CASRQGPVYTQYF. This rearrangement joins TRBV6-5 to TRBJ2-3, with D possibly matching TRBD1 (6 bases). Germline-derived CDR1 and CDR2 are MNHEY and SVGAGI. The CDR3 extends over 13 amino acids. V lost 6 bases and J lost 7, with 14 bases in between.